Listed below are T cell receptor beta chains from one sample, sequenced in a study of monozygotic twins with inflammatory bowel disease. Reanalyzing the 5' RACE reads, TCRdb keeps one entry per CDR3 protein, without DNA. This table holds fewer than 450,000 distinct CDR3 sequences. Material for sequencing was blood. These receptors were obtained from a human donor with ulcerative colitis or Crohn's disease, or a healthy co-twin of an affected twin (not recorded which). Both conserved end residues are part of each CDR3.

CDR3aa,j_gene,v_gene,len
CASSARSSPHEQYF,TRBJ2-7,TRBV9,14
CASSPRTSGANVLTF,TRBJ2-6,TRBV18,15
CASSPMAGGTNEQYF,TRBJ2-7,TRBV18,15
CASSAMDGTPPLLYF,TRBJ2-5,TRBV9,15
CASSQDGAALNSPLHF,TRBJ1-6,TRBV4-1,16
CASSVGGGTYEQYF,TRBJ2-7,TRBV9,14
CASSIRDSPYEQYF,TRBJ2-7,TRBV19,14
CASSREAGDKNIQYF,TRBJ2-4,TRBV7-9,15
CASSPLGGNEQYF,TRBJ2-7,TRBV21-1,13
CASSLVQAYEQYF,TRBJ2-7,TRBV7-2,13
CASSFIAKPQHF,TRBJ1-5,TRBV12-3/TRBV12-4,12
CASSLGRVQGYYNEQFF,TRBJ2-1,TRBV5-1,17
CASSAGTTNTGELFF,TRBJ2-2,TRBV6-2/TRBV6-3,15
CASSLEAGVNTGELFF,TRBJ2-2,TRBV5-1,16
CASSYSQTTEAFF,TRBJ1-1,TRBV6-6,13
CASSLAQQSGELFF,TRBJ2-2,TRBV7-9,14
CASSLREGGENEQFF,TRBJ2-1,TRBV7-2,15
CASSLLSIGGFGTDTQYF,TRBJ2-3,TRBV7-7,18
CSVGMGVAKNIQYF,TRBJ2-4,TRBV29-1,14
CASSFVQGRQYF,TRBJ2-7,TRBV12-3/TRBV12-4,12
CASSPNTQVPELFF,TRBJ2-2,TRBV5-1,14
CSASRFGTGNEQFF,TRBJ2-1,TRBV20-1,14
CASSWVGQGAHEQYF,TRBJ2-7,TRBV6-5,15
CASSVAGTGGVYEQYF,TRBJ2-7,TRBV9,16
CASSSTGQNIQYF,TRBJ2-4,TRBV7-9,13
CASSEGQIYWDTQYF,TRBJ2-3,TRBV14,15
CASSDERNTEAFF,TRBJ1-1,TRBV2,13
CAWKTTGARNTEAFF,TRBJ1-1,TRBV30,15
CGTGTTDTQYF,TRBJ2-3,TRBV20-1,11
CASAGVAVSSYEQYF,TRBJ2-7,TRBV6-1,15
CASSLMTGSGSGYTF,TRBJ1-2,TRBV5-1,15
CASSWGGLSYNEQFF,TRBJ2-1,TRBV7-2,15
CASSLRRWDADTQYF,TRBJ2-3,TRBV12-3/TRBV12-4,15
CASSLDEGRVAKAFF,TRBJ1-1,TRBV7-8,15
CASSTGTSGRYTDTHYF,TRBJ2-3,TRBV5-1,17
CASSYGELLGEQYF,TRBJ2-7,TRBV6-5,14
CAISGGPASSYEQYF,TRBJ2-7,TRBV10-3,15
CASSGEVYGYTF,TRBJ1-2,TRBV6-2/TRBV6-3,12
CASSQDRAGYNEQFF,TRBJ2-1,TRBV4-3,15
CSAPQGSHEQFF,TRBJ2-1,TRBV20-1,12
CSARGVTGTYNSPLHF,TRBJ1-6,TRBV20-1,16
CASSLELARGRDEQFF,TRBJ2-1,TRBV5-1,16
CASSSRLAGATYTDTQYF,TRBJ2-3,TRBV12-3/TRBV12-4,18
CASSLGYGNYGTDTQYF,TRBJ2-3,TRBV7-6,17
CAISEVGGSTDTQYF,TRBJ2-3,TRBV10-3,15
CATSTKFAGASDNEQFF,TRBJ2-1,TRBV15,17
CASSREHVPVYEQYF,TRBJ2-7,TRBV4-3,15
CASGPGQGENEQFF,TRBJ2-1,TRBV12-5,14
CASSPGTPGPYEQYF,TRBJ2-7,TRBV4-3,15
CASSLKYVSGYTF,TRBJ1-2,TRBV28,13
CASSLRGLDGYTF,TRBJ1-2,TRBV5-5,13